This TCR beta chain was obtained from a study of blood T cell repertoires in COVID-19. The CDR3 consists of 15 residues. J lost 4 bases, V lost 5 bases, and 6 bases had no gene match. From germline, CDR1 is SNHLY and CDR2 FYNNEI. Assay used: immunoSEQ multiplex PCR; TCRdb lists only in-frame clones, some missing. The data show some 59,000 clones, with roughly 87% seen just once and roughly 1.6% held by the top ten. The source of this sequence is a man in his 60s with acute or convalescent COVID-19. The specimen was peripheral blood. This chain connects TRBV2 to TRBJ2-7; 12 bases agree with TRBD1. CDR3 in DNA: TGTGCCAGCAGTTACGGGACAGGGGGCTTGTACGAGCAGTACTTC. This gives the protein CASSYGTGGLYEQYF.